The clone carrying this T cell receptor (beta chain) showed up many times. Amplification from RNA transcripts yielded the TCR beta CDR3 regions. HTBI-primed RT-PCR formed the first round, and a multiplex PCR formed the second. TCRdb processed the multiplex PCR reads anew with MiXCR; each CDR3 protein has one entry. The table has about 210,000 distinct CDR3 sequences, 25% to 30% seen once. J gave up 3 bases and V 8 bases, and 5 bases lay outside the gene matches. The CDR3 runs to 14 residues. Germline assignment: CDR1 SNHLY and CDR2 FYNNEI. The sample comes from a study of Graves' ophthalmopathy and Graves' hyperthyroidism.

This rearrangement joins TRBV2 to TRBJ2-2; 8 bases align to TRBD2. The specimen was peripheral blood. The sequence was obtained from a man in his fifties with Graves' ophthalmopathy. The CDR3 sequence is CASCLAGYTGELFF. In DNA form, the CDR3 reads TGTGCCAGCTGCCTAGCGGGCTACACCGGGGAGCTGTTTTTT. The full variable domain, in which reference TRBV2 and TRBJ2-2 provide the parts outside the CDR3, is EPEVTQTPSHQVTQMGQEVILRCVPISNHLYFYWYRQILGQKVEFLVSFYNNEISEKSEIFDDQFSVERPDGSNFTLKIRSTKLEDSAMYFCASCLAGYTGELFFGEGSRLTVL.